This TCR beta chain comes out of a study of blood T cell repertoires in COVID-19 (dated by TCRdb to about 2020). Context from the whole study: Samples from collaborators originated in the United States, Italy and Spain and spanned both the acute and convalescent phases of COVID-19. Sample metadata almost always included a de-identified subject ID, COVID-19 status, age in years and sex. The prospective study material was composed of cDNA or gDNA derived from T cells, B-cell-depleted T cells, or PBMCs. A freely available public database, intended as a resource for researchers studying the immune response to SARS-CoV-2, is where the repertoires were released. Where HLA class I and class II types were available, the types were taken from metadata supplied by the sample provider, not from assay-based typing. Deeply sampled blood TCRbeta repertoires from subjects exposed to, actively infected with, or recovered from COVID-19 were included in the dataset. Samples came from the ongoing ImmuneRACE study (first 160 participants) plus 1,254 subjects from 6 global collaborators. Overall study results and their limits: The quantity of clinical and demographic metadata differed by source and by participant and was supplied without curation.

V loses 0 bases of germline sequence and J loses 0 bases, and the interval between the two ends is 6 bases. Including the terminal cysteine and phenylalanine, the CDR3 comprises 16 residues. Only CDR3 DNA is held: 48 bases, read in frame from base 1. The germline V gene sets CDR1 to MGHRA and CDR2 to YSYEKL. TCRbeta CDR3 regions were amplified from genomic DNA using the immunoSEQ Assay, a bias-controlled multiplex PCR. The original pipeline was this. The number of nucleated cells in each sample was estimated by amplification of reference gene primers within the assay. To quantify the absolute abundance of each unique TCRbeta CDR3 rearrangement, sequence reads were collapsed and filtered. Productive Simpson clonality was computed per sample as the square root of Simpson's diversity index over productive rearrangements. This immuneACCESS table, as held by TCRdb, lists in-frame sequences with V and J called but not all clones. Of the missing ones, under half trace to an unresolved V gene in checked studies; the others have no known cause. The DNA was the basis for D and trimming; V, J and clone size are from that table. A total of some 200,000 clones appear in this sample, about nine tenths of them only once. 2% to 2.5% of the sample lies in the top ten.

Participants in the prospective study were enrolled through a virtual design, were aged 18 to 89 years, and lived in 24 United States geographic areas. In the prospective study, cohorts were assigned on the basis of participant-reported clinical history obtained from a screening survey and a study questionnaire. Recovered participants in ImmuneRACE Cohort 3 were defined as having two consecutive negative NP/OP PCR tests, clearance from a healthcare professional, or resolution of symptoms. In the prospective study, whole blood, serum and a nasopharyngeal or oropharyngeal swab were collected from each participant by mobile phlebotomists. Over a roughly 2-month period, participants in the prospective study had the option of providing additional blood draws and questionnaires. Blood samples from the prospective study were shipped frozen or at room temperature prior to DNA extraction. To note about this clone: Its antigen is unknown. No base-level quality is on record; no much larger clone is a single base apart.

Sequenced input: PBMCs or T cells enriched from blood (not recorded which). This TCR derives from a woman in her thirties who had recovered from COVID-19. This sequence uses TRBV4-1 and TRBJ1-6; confidence is insufficient to name the D gene. Here is the DNA: TGCGCCAGCAGCCAAGATCCGGGCTCCTATAATTCACCCCTCCACTTT. Translation gives CASSQDPGSYNSPLHF.